This passage covers 28 T cell receptor beta chains from one sample sequenced in a study of blood T cell repertoires in COVID-19. Only in-frame clones appear in the TCRdb table, and some are missing; sequencing was by immunoSEQ multiplex PCR. The sample lists 77,000 or so clones, around 74% occurring once. Sequenced: peripheral blood. The receptor source for this set is a human donor with acute or convalescent COVID-19. The donor label of this sample is uncertain.

About this clone itself: Other DNA sequences in this specimen translate into the identical CDR3. J is TRBJ2-5 and V is TRBV7-9; D not resolved. Germline V gene data show CDR1 as SEHNR and CDR2 as FQNEAQ (reference sequence). The CDR3 runs 12 residues. V lost 3 bases, J lost 4 bases, and 6 bases lay in between. CDR3 sequence (DNA): TGTGCCAGCAGCTTCAGTTTAGAGACCCAGTACTTC. Protein: CASSFSLETQYF.

Note on this clone: At one end, the junction sequence differs from germline, possibly due to a read error. The chain is built from TRBV4-2 and TRBJ2-2, with TRBD1 matching over 7 bases. The CDR3 sequence is 16 residues long. Germline CDR1 and CDR2: LGHNA and YNFKEQ. This CDR3 is CASSPTQGVEHRGAVF. CDR3 DNA: TGTGCCAGCAGCCCAACCCAGGGGGTCGAACACCGGGGAGCTGTTTTT.

This clone was observed once. The chain employs TRBV11-3 and TRBJ2-1, with 14 bases fitting TRBD2. Germline CDR1 SGHNT, CDR2 YENEEA. Trimming cost V 5 bases and J 9 bases; bases outside gene matches: 9. CDR3 size: 16 residues. The CDR3 bases are TGTGCCAGCAGCCCAGGGGGACTAGCGGGAGAAGGTGAGCAGTTCTTC. Translated: CASSPGGLAGEGEQFF.

This clone was recorded a few times. The rearrangement uses TRBV7-3 and TRBJ1-1; the match to TRBD1 covers 7 bases. The germline gives CDR1 SGHTA, CDR2 FQGTGA. The CDR3 is 13 amino acids. V lost 2 bases, J lost 5 bases, and 2 bases stayed unmatched. CDR3: CASSLLQGTEAFF. Here the CDR3 DNA reads TGTGCCAGCAGCTTACTACAGGGGACTGAAGCTTTCTTT.

The genes are TRBV6-5 and TRBJ2-7; D is possibly TRBD2 (5 bases). Trimming removed 6 bases from V and 4 bases from J, with 13 bases in between. This CDR3 spans 13 amino acids. Germline V CDR1 and CDR2: MNHEY, SVGAGI. In nucleotides, the CDR3 is TGTGCCAGCAGCCCCGACCGAGGGTACGAGCAGTACGTC. Translation gives CASSPDRGYEQYV.

The CDR3 loop reads CASSIDRGAEAFF. The CDR3 DNA reads TGTGCCAGTAGTATAGATCGGGGGGCTGAAGCTTTCTTT. This sequence joins TRBV19 and TRBJ1-1; D possibly corresponds to TRBD1 (5 bases). The CDR3 totals 13 residues. Germline loops: CDR1 LNHDA, CDR2 SQIVND (reference sequence). Trimming took off 0 bases at V and 6 bases at J, with 8 bases between the two ends.

This chain connects TRBV2 to TRBJ1-5, with D possibly matching TRBD1 (6 bases). This CDR3 is built from 14 residues. Trimming stripped 8 bases from V and 4 bases from J, with 15 bases between. Germline V gives CDR1 SNHLY, CDR2 FYNNEI. This CDR3 reads CASRTGIPNQPQHF. As DNA, the CDR3 is TGTGCCAGCCGTACAGGGATCCCGAATCAGCCCCAGCATTTT.

V and J are TRBV6-2 or TRBV6-3 and TRBJ2-1; D unclear. Trimming took 8 bases from V and 9 from J, leaving 11 bases between them. The CDR3 runs to 11 residues. Germline lookup yields CDR1 MNHEY and CDR2 SVGEGT. For the CDR3, the DNA is TGTGCCAGCGGCCGACATGGTGAGCAGTTCTTC. Translation: CASGRHGEQFF.

The rearrangement links TRBV5-8 to TRBJ1-5; no reliable D call. The V end lost 1 base, the J end lost 7 bases, and 12 bases lay between the germline ends. The CDR3 is 14 amino acids. CDR1 is SGHTS and CDR2 is YDEGEE in the germline V gene. CDR3 residues: CASSLYSAAQPQHF. Here the CDR3 DNA reads TGTGCCAGCAGCTTGTACTCGGCGGCCCAGCCCCAGCATTTT. The variable domain in full, with the rest retrieved from reference TRBV5-8 and TRBJ1-5, is EAGVTQSPTHLIKTRGQQATLRCSPISGHTSVYWYQQALGLGLQFLLWYDEGEERNRGNFPPRFSGRQFPNYSSELNVNALELEDSALYLCASSLYSAAQPQHFGDGTRLSIL.

The chain employs TRBV19 and TRBJ1-4; 12 positions agree with TRBD1. The ends lost 7 bases at V and 5 bases at J; junction bases unmatched: 8. Germline V CDR1 and CDR2: LNHDA, SQIVND (reference sequence). This CDR3 has 16 residues. The DNA of the CDR3 is TGTGCCAGTATCGGGACAGGGGGCGCCCGGAATGAAAAACTGTTTTTT. Residues: CASIGTGGARNEKLFF.

V gene TRBV7-6 combines with J gene TRBJ2-7; TRBD2 matches 12 bases. Germline assignment: CDR1 SGHVS and CDR2 FNYEAQ. This CDR3 region has 15 residues. The CDR3 DNA is TGTGCCAGCAGCCTAGCGGGGGGGCCCTCCTACGAGCAGTACGTC. Translation gives CASSLAGGPSYEQYV.

A few counts support this clone. The rearrangement links TRBV6-5 to TRBJ2-7, with 9 positions matching TRBD1. V was pared by 8 bases and J by 3 bases, with 8 bases of the junction left unmatched. CDR3 size: 14 residues. CDR1 and CDR2 (germline): MNHEY, SVGAGI. The CDR3 reads CASCRDREGYEQYF. The CDR3, as DNA: TGTGCCAGCTGCCGGGACAGGGAAGGCTACGAGCAGTACTTC.

The rearrangement joins TRBV7-3 to TRBJ2-1; 12 nucleotides line up with TRBD2. CDR1 and CDR2 (germline): SGHTA, FQGTGA. The V gene end was trimmed by 4 bases and the J gene end by 6 bases; junction bases not matched to a gene: 7. The CDR3 has 16 amino acids. CDR3 sequence reads: CASSSDTSGRINEQFF. CDR3 nucleotides: TGTGCCAGCAGCTCCGATACTAGCGGGAGGATCAATGAGCAGTTCTTC.

The gene calls are TRBV6-4 and TRBJ1-1; D is ambiguous. V was clipped by 0 bases and J by 8 bases, with 10 bases between them. This CDR3 is built from 13 residues. CDR1 is MRHNA, CDR2 SNTAGT, per germline. The CDR3 coding sequence is TGTGCCAGCAGTGACTCGCCAGGTGGGGAAGCTTTCTTT. As protein: CASSDSPGGEAFF.

The V gene is TRBV28, the J gene TRBJ1-2; no reliable D call. The V gene lost 6 bases and the J gene lost 4 bases, with 12 bases spanning the gap. The CDR3 has 13 residues. The germline gives CDR1 MDHEN, CDR2 SYDVKM. DNA of the CDR3: TGTGCCAGCAGCCCCCCAGGATTCTATGGCTACACCTTC. This encodes CASSPPGFYGYTF.

V and J are TRBV5-1 and TRBJ1-5; 8 bases are a match to TRBD1. The V gene end was trimmed by 0 bases and the J gene end by 6 bases; junction bases not matched to a gene: 5. CDR1 and CDR2 from the germline V gene are SGHRS and YFSETQ. The CDR3 consists of 15 residues. The CDR3, as DNA: TGCGCCAGCAGCTTGGCCCCAGGGGGCGGTCAGCCCCAGCATTTT. Protein sequence: CASSLAPGGGQPQHF.

This sequence joins TRBV11-3 and TRBJ2-1; 11 bases line up with TRBD2. With V trimmed by 4 bases and J by 6 bases, 5 bases remained unmatched. Germline V gives CDR1 SGHNT, CDR2 YENEEA. CDR3 length: 15 residues. CDR3 protein: CASSSTSGGTNEQFF. The CDR3 DNA follows: TGTGCCAGCAGCTCCACTAGCGGGGGAACCAATGAGCAGTTCTTC.

The CDR3, as DNA: TGTGCCAGCAGCCAGATGAGGGAGACCCAGTACTTC. This gives the protein CASSQMRETQYF. The gene calls are TRBV6-5 and TRBJ2-5, with no clear D. Between the trimmed V and J ends, which lost 6 bases and 5 bases, there was a span of 10 bases. The CDR3 totals 12 residues. Germline CDR1 and CDR2: MNHEY and SVGAGI.

The CDR3, as DNA: TGCAGTGCTAGTGGGGCCGGAGGGGAGGAGACCCAGTACTTC. Its protein product is CSASGAGGEETQYF. The chain recombines TRBV20-1 with TRBJ2-5, with D possibly being TRBD2 (6 bases). The length of the CDR3 is 14 residues. CDR1 and CDR2 (germline): DFQATT, SNEGSKA (reference sequence). Trimming pared 3 bases from V and 5 bases from J, leaving 16 bases between.

V is TRBV19 and J is TRBJ2-3; a possible D gene is TRBD1 (6 bases). This CDR3 is 14 amino acids long. Trimming cost V 4 bases and J 3 bases, with 11 bases left between them. Germline values: CDR1 LNHDA, CDR2 SQIVND (reference sequence). The CDR3 DNA reads as TGTGCCAGTAGTAACAAGAGGGGGACAGATACGCAGTATTTT. The encoded protein is CASSNKRGTDTQYF.

In DNA, the CDR3 is TGTGCCAGCAGCCCTCTCTCGAACACTGAAGCTTTCTTT. This encodes CASSPLSNTEAFF. The V and J genes are TRBV12-3 or TRBV12-4 and TRBJ1-1; D is unclear. Trimming removed 6 bases at V and 1 base at J, with 9 bases between. CDR3 length: 13 residues.

The chain combines TRBV5-1 with TRBJ2-6; 11 positions match TRBD1. Trimming at V came to 4 bases and at J to 0 bases, leaving 9 bases not matched to a gene. The germline CDR1 and CDR2 sequences are SGHRS and YFSETQ. The CDR3 has 19 residues. The CDR3 nucleotides read TGCGCCAGCAGCCTTTGGCCCGGGACAGGGGGCTCTGGGGCCAACGTCCTGACTTTC. This translates into CASSLWPGTGGSGANVLTF.

This clone was found once. The chain links TRBV18 to TRBJ1-5; no definite D call. The V and J ends lost 2 bases and 6 bases respectively, with 5 bases between them. Germline CDR1 reads KGHSH; CDR2 reads LQKENI. This CDR3 contains 12 residues. The DNA of the CDR3 is TGTGCCAGCTCACCATTCGGTCAGCCCCAGCATTTT. It translates to CASSPFGQPQHF.

This clone was counted between two and nine times. The chain combines TRBV19 with TRBJ2-1; 8 bases match TRBD2. With 6 bases clipped from V and 7 bases from J, the junction kept 11 bases outside the gene matches. The CDR3 covers 15 residues. Germline V gene data show CDR1 as LNHDA and CDR2 as SQIVND (reference sequence). In DNA form, the CDR3 reads TGTGCCAGTAGCGACCCGGGACTAGAATTTAATGAGCAGTTCTTC. Amino acid sequence: CASSDPGLEFNEQFF. Full variable domain (missing parts from reference TRBV19 and TRBJ2-1): DGGITQSPKYLFRKEGQNVTLSCEQNLNHDAMYWYRQDPGQGLRLIYYSQIVNDFQKGDIAEGYSVSREKKESFPLTVTSAQKNPTAFYLCASSDPGLEFNEQFFGPGTRLTVL.

The chain links TRBV6-1 to TRBJ1-5; maybe TRBD1 (6 bases). V was trimmed by 1 base and J by 1 base, leaving 11 bases between them. Per the germline V gene, CDR1 is MNHNS and CDR2 is SASEGT. The CDR3 extends over 16 amino acids. The CDR3 sequence: CASSEDGRGSNQPQHF. DNA for the CDR3: TGTGCCAGCAGTGAAGATGGTAGGGGGAGCAATCAGCCCCAGCATTTT.

The CDR3 DNA sequence: TGTGCCAGCAGCAGAGGAGGTGGACAGGGGCAGACCGGGGAGCTGTTTTTT. It specifies CASSRGGGQGQTGELFF. The chain combines TRBV5-5 with TRBJ2-2, with 9 bases fitting TRBD1. In germline, CDR1 is SGHKS, CDR2 YYEKEE (reference sequence). The CDR3 consists of 17 residues. Unmatched junction bases numbered 12, after V lost 4 bases and J lost 5 bases. The entire variable domain, with the rest obtained from reference TRBV5-5 and TRBJ2-2, is as follows: DAGVTQSPTHLIKTRGQQVTLRCSPISGHKSVSWYQQVLGQGPQFIFQYYEKEERGRGNFPDRFSARQFPNYSSELNVNALLLGDSALYLCASSRGGGQGQTGELFFGEGSRLTVL.

This clone was picked up a small number of times. CDR3 residues: CASSQQGAPGNTIYF. The CDR3 nucleotides read TGCGCCAGCAGCCAACAGGGGGCGCCGGGAAACACCATATATTTT. This sequence joins TRBV5-1 and TRBJ1-3; TRBD1 matches 9 bases. From germline, CDR1 is SGHRS and CDR2 YFSETQ. V gave up 4 bases and J gave up 4 bases; unmatched junction bases: 6. This CDR3 is 15 amino acids long.

This sequence joins TRBV3-1 (or the pseudogene TRBV3-2) and TRBJ2-3, with 14 positions matching TRBD2. Germline V gene data show CDR1 as LGHDT and CDR2 as YNNKEL (reference sequence). Losses at the gene ends were 1 base for V and 11 bases for J; bases not matched to a gene: 5. This CDR3 has 15 amino acids. DNA for the CDR3: TGTGCCAGCAGCCAAGGGGGGACTAGCGGGAGTGTGCAGTATTTT. Its protein is CASSQGGTSGSVQYF.